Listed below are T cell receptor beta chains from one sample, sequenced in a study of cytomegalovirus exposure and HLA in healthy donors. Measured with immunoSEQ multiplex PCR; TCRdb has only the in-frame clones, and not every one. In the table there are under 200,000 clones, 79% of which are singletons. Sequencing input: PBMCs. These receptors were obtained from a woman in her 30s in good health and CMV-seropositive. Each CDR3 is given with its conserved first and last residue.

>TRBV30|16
CAWSTFAGRWTGELFF
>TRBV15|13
CATSSLRGTEAFF
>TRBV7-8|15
CASSQGGAGANVLTF
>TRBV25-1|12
CASSGTTYEQYF
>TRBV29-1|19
CSVEGISTGGDSKLSEAFF
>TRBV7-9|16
CASSSGTSGRAYEQYF
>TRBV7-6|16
CASSLIAGARDTEAFF
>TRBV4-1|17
CASSHLPWVTRAGKLFF
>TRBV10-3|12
CATGQRNTEAFF
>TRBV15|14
CATSRGGEGNTIYF
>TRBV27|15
CASSFRGPGQETQYF
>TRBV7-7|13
CAIWDRINEKLFF
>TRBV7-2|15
CASSMGGAVNTEAFF
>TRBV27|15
CASSRLAGVGETQYF
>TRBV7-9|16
CASSLGLGTSGVSEFF
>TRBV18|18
CASSPPVRLTSMNTEAFF
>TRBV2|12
CASREGGDTQYF
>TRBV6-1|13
CASSVSLYYEQYF
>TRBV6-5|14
CASIGLADLDTQYF
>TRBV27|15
CASSLGQPYYNEQFF
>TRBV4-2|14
CASSQEDFPYEQYF
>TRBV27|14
CASSPTGMTYEQYF
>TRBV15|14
CATSRAGQLYEQYF
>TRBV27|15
CASRPDPDFQETQYF
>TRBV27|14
CASSLKTGGYEQYF
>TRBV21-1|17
CALGTETSGRSSHEQYF
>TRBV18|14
CASSPPGQFYGYTF
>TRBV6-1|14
CASSPDRGPYEQYF
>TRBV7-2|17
CASSFPGREGLNTEAFF
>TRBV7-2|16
CASSLVRLAGNNEQFF
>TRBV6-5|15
CASSYDAGLGDTQYF
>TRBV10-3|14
CAIRYTRDTGELFF
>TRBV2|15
CASRLRGDSGNTIYF
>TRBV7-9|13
CASSPQGVNVQYF
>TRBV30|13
CAWSTGVDTEAFF
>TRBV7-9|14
CASSKQGFLNEQYF
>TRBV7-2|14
CASSRQGGQETQYF
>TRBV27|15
CASSLGTGGFYEQYF
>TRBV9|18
CASSNGLAGGISEETQYF
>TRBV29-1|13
CSVERPGTGIVTF
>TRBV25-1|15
CASSEPSGTGNGYTF
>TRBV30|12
CAWSQQGGEQYF
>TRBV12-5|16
CASGLYRGVEVYGYTF
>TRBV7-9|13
CASSYRTIAEAFF
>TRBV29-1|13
CSVERGSGNTIYF
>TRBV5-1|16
CASSRGLTGAMDEQYF
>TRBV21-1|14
CASSNRDYQETQYF
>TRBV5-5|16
CASSSSTSGRAYEQYF
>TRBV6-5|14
CASRPRGANQPQHF
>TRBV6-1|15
CASSEAGGRYYGYTF
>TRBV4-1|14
CASSQDHSLYEQYF
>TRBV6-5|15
CASRRDRGVNTEAFF